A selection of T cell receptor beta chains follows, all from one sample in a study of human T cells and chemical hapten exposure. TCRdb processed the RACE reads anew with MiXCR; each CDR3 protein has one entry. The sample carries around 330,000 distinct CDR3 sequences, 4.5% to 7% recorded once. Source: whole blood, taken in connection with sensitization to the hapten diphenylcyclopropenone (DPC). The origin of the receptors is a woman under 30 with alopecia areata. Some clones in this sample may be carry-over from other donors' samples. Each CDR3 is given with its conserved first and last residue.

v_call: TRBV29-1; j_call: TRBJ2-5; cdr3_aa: CSVEDLRGETQYF
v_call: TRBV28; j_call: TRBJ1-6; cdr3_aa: CASSLPGAYNSPLHF
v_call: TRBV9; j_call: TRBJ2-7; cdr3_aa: CASSGSGGPGEQYF
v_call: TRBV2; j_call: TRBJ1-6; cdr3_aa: CASKGQGASPLHF
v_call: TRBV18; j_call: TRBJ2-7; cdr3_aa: CASSPGLTGTPYEQYF
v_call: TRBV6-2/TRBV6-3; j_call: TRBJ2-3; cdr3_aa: CATRRGSTDTQYF
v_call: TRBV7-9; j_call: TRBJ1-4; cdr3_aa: CASSTGVGEKLFF
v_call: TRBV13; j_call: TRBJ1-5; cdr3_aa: CASSVGQGLAQHF
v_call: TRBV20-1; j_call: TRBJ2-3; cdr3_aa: CSARVPGTDTQYF
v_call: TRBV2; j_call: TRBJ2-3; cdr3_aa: CASSETEGRSPDTQYF
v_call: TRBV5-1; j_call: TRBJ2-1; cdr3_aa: CASSLNPPGTLGEQFF
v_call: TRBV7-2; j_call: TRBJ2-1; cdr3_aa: CASSLGLAGARSYNEQFF
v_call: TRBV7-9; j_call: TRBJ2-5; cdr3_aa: CASSSLGGAAKETQYF
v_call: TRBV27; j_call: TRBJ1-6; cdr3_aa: CASSPNPTPLHF
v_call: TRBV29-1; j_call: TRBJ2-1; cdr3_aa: CSVTAGSSYNEQFF
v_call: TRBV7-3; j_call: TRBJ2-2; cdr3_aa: CASSRRDTPYVRELFF
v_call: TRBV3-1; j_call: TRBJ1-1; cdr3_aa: CASSQGGAKSLSQAFF
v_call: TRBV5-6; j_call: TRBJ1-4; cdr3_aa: CASSRDRGRRDEKLFF
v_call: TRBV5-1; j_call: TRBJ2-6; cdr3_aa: CASSLRGPPLSGANVLTF
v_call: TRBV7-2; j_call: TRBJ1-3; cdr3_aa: CASSPNGPAGNTIYF
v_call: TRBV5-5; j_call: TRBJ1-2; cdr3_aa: CASSFDTEYGYTF
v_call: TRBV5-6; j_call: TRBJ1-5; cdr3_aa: CASSIGQGPNQPQHF
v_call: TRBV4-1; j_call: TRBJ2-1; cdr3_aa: CASSSQSGGLYNEQFF
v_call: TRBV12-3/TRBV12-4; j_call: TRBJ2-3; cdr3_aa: CASSLAGGRADTQYF
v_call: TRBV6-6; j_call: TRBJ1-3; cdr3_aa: CAVLGNTIYF
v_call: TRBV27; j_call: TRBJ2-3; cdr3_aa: CASSLSIAGPDTQYF
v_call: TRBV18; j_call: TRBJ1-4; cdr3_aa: CASSATVNNEKLFF
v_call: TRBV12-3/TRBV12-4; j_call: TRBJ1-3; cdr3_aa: CASHLRNTIYF
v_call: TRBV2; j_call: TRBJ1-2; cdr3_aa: CAGKPGQPSFNYGYTF
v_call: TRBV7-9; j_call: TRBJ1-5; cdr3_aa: CASSPSRGYSNQPQHF
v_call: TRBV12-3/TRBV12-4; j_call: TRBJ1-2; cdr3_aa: CASSSGQGVNYGYTF
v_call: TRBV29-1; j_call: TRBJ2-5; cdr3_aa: CSVAEETQYF
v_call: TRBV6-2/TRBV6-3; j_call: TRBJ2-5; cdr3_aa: CASSYKRTSGGEETQYF
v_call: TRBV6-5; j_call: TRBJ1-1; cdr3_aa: CASSPSPLRGALAEAFF
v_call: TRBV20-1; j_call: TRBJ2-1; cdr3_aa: CSASLPPRNEQFF
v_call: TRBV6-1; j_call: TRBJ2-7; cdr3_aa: CASQSGLAGLYEQYF
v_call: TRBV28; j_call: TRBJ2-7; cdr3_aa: CASSLFSGPYEQYF
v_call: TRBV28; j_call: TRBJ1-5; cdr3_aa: CASSLGGKGNQPQHF
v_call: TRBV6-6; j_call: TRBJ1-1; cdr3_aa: CASSYQGLGNEAFF
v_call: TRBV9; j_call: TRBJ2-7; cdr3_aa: CASSVRGSIDEQYF
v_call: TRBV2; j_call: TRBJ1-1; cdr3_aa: CASSDYTNTEAFF
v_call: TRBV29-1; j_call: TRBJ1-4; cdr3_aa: CSVLNEKLFF
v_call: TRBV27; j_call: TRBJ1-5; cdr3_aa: CASINQPQHF
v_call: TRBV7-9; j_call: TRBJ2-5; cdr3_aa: CASRRWVSGREETQYF
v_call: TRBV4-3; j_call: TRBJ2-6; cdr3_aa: CASSQEGHSGANVLTF
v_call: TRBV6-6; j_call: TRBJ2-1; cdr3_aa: CASSYSGRYNEQFF
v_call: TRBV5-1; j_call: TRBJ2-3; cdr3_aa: CASSLEGTRTDTQYF
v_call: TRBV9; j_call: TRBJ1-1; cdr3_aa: CASSPDGYTEAFF
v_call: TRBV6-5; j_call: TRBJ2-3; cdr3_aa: CASRSTGYADTQYF
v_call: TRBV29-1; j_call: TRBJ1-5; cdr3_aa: CSVSGTDPNQPQHF
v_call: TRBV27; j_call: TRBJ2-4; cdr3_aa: CASSSDRATTLAKNIQYF
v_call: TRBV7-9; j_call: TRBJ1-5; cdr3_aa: CASSFFMGGGNQPQHF
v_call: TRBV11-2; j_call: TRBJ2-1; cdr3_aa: CASSSNNRLNNEQFF
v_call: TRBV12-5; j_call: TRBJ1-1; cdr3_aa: CASGRWGGLDTEAFF
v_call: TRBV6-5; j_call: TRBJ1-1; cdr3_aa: CASSYSTSAGAMEAFF